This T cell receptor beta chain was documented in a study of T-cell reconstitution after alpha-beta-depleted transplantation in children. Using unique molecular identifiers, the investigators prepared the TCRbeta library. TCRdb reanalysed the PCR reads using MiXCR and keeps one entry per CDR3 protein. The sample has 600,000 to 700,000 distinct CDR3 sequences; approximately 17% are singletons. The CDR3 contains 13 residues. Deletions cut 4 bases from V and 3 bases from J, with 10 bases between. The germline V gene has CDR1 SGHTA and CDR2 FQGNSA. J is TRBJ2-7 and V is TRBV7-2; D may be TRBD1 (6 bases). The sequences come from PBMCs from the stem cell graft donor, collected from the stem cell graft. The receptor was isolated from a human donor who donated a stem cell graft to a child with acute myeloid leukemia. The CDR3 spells CASSSVGGYEQYF. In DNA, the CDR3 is TGTGCCAGCAGCTCTGTAGGGGGCTACGAGCAGTACTTC.